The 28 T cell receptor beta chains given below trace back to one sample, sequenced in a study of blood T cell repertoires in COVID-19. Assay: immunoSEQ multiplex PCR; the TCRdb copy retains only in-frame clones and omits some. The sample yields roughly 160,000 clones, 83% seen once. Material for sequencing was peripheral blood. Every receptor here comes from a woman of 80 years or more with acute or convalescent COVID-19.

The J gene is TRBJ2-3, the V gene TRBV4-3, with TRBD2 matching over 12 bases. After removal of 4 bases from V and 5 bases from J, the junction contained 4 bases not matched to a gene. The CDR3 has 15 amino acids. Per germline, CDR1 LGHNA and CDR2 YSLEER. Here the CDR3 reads CASSLRLAGEDTQYF. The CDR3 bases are TGCGCCAGCAGCCTTAGACTAGCGGGAGAAGATACGCAGTATTTT.

CDR3: CASSVLSGDQETQYF. The CDR3 nucleotides read TGTGCCAGCAGTGTTTTGTCGGGTGACCAAGAGACCCAGTACTTC. The chain joins TRBV2 to TRBJ2-5, with D unclear. V was shortened by 4 bases and J by 0 bases, with 12 bases between the two germline ends. Germline-derived CDR1 and CDR2 are SNHLY and FYNNEI. CDR3 length equals 15 residues. Variable domain in full (rest from reference TRBV2 and TRBJ2-5): EPEVTQTPSHQVTQMGQEVILRCVPISNHLYFYWYRQILGQKVEFLVSFYNNEISEKSEIFDDQFSVERPDGSNFTLKIRSTKLEDSAMYFCASSVLSGDQETQYFGPGTRLLVL.

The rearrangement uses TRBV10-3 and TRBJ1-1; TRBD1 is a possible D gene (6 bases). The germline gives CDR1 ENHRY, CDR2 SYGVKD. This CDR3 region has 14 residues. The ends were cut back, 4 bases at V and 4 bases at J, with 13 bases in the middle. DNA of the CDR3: TGTGCCATCAGTGCCCTAACAGGGAGCACTGAAGCTTTCTTT. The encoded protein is CAISALTGSTEAFF.

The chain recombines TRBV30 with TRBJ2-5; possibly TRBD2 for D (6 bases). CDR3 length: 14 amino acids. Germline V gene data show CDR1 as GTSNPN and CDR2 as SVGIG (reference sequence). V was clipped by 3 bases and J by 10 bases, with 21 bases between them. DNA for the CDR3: TGTGCCTGGAGCGGCGCGGGACTCGGCCAAGACCAGTACTTC. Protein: CAWSGAGLGQDQYF.

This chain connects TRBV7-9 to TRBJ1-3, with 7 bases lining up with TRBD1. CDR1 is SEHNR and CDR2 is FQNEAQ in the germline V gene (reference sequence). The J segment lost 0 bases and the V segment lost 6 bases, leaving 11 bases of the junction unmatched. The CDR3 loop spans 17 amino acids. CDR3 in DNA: TGTGCCAGCAGTCTTATTACAGGGGACGACTCTGGAAACACCATATATTTT. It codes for CASSLITGDDSGNTIYF.

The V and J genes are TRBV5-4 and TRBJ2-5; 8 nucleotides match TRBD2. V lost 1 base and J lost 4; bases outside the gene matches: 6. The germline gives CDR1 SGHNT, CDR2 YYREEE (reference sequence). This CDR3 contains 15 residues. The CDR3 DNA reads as TGTGCCAGCAGCTTGACTAGCGGCGCCGGAGAGACCCAGTACTTC. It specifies CASSLTSGAGETQYF.

The CDR3 nucleotides are TGTGCCAGCACCGCGGGGGGTCGAAACATTCAGTACTTC. This translates into CASTAGGRNIQYF. The rearrangement joins TRBV5-5 to TRBJ2-4; 8 bases line up with TRBD2. This CDR3 comprises 13 residues. Trimming cost V 6 bases and J 6 bases; bases outside gene matches: 5. Germline V lookup: CDR1 SGHKS, CDR2 YYEKEE (reference sequence). Supplemented by reference TRBV5-5 and TRBJ2-4, the full variable domain reads DAGVTQSPTHLIKTRGQQVTLRCSPISGHKSVSWYQQVLGQGPQFIFQYYEKEERGRGNFPDRFSARQFPNYSSELNVNALLLGDSALYLCASTAGGRNIQYFGAGTRLSVL.

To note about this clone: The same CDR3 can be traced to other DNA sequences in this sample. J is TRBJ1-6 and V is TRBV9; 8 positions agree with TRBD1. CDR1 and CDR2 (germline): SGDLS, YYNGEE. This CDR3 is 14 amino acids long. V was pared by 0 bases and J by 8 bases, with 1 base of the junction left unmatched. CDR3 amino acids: CASSVAQGDSPLHF. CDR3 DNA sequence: TGTGCCAGCAGCGTAGCACAGGGGGATTCACCCCTCCACTTT.

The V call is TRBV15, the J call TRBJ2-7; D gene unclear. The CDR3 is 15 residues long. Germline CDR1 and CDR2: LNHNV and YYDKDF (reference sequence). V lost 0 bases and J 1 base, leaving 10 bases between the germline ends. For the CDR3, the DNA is TGTGCCACCAGCAGAGATCAGGATCTATCCTACGAGCAGTACTTC. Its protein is CATSRDQDLSYEQYF.

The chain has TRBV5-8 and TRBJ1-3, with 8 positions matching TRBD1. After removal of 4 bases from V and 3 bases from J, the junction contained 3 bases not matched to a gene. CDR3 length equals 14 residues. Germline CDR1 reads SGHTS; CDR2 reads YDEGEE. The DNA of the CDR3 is TGTGCCAGCAGCCGGACAGGGATTGGAAACACCATATATTTT. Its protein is CASSRTGIGNTIYF.

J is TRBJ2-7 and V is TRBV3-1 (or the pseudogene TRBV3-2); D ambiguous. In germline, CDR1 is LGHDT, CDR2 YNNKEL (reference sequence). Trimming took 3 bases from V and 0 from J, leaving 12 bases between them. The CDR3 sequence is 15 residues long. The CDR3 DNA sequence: TGTGCCAGCAGCCATAATACTGTCGCCTCCTACGAGCAGTACTTC. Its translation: CASSHNTVASYEQYF.

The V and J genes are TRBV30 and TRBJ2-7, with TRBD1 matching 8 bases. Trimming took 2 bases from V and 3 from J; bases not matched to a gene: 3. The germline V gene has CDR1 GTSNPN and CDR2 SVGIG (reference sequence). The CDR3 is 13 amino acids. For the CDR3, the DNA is TGTGCCTGGAGTCGAGGACAGGGCTACGAGCAGTACTTC. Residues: CAWSRGQGYEQYF. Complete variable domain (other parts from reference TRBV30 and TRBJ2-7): SQTIHQWPATLVQPVGSPLSLECTVEGTSNPNLYWYRQAAGRGLQLLFYSVGIGQISSEVPQNLSASRPQDRQFILSSKKLLLSDSGFYLCAWSRGQGYEQYFGPGTRLTVT.

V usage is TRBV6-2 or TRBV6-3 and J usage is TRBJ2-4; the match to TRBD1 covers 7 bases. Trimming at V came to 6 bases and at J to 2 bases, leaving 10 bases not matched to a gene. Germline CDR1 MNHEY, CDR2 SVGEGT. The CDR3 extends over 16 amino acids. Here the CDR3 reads CASSEPDRDTKNIQYF. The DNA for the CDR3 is TGTGCCAGCAGCGAACCCGACAGGGATACCAAAAACATTCAGTACTTC.

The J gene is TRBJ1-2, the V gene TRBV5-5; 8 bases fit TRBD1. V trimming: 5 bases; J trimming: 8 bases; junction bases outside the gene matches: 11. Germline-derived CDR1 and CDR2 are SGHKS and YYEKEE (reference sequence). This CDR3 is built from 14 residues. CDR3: CASRHPLTGEGYTF. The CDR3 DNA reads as TGTGCCAGCAGGCACCCGCTGACAGGGGAAGGCTACACCTTC.

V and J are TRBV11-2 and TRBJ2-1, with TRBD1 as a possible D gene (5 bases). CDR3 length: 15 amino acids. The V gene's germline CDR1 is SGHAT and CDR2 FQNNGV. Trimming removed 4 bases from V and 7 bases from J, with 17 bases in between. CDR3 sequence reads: CASSSDRNRINEQFF. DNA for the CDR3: TGTGCCAGCAGCTCGGACCGAAACAGGATAAATGAGCAGTTCTTC.

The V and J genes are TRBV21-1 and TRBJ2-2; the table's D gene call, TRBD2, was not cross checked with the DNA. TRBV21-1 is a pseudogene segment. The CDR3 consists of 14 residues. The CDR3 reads CASSPFCGTGELFF. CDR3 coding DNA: TGTGCCAGCAGCCCTTTCTGCGGCACCGGGGAGCTGTTTTTT.

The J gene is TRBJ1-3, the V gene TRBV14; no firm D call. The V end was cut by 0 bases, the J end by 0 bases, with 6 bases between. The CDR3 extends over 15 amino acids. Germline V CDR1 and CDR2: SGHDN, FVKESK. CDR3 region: CASSQEGSSGNTIYF. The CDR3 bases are TGTGCCAGCAGCCAAGAGGGCAGCTCTGGAAACACCATATATTTT.

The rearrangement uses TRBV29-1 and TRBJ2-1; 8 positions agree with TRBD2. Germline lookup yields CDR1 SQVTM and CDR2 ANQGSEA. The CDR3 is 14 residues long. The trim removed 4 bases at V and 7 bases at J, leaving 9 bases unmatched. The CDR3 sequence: CSVVYRLAGNEQFF. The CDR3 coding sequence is TGCAGCGTTGTATATCGGCTAGCGGGTAATGAGCAGTTCTTC.

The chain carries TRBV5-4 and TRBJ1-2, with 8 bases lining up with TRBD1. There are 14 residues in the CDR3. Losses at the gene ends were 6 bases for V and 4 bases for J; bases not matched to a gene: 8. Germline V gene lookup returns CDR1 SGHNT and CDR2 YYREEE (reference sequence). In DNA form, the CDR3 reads TGTGCCAGCACCGCGGACAGGGTTGGCTATGGCTACACCTTC. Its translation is CASTADRVGYGYTF.

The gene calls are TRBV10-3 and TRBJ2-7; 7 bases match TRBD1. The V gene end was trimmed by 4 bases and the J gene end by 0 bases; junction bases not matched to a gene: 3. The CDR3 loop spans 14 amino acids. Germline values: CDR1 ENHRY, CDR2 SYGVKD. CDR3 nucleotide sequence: TGTGCCATCAGTGCGGACAGGACCTCCTACGAGCAGTACTTC. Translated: CAISADRTSYEQYF.

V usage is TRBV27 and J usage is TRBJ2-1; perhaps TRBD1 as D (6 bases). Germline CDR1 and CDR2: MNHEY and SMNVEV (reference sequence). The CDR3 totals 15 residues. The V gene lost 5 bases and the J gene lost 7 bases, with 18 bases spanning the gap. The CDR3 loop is CASSPIQGINNEQFF. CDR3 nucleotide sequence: TGTGCCAGCAGTCCTATACAGGGAATAAATAATGAGCAGTTCTTC.

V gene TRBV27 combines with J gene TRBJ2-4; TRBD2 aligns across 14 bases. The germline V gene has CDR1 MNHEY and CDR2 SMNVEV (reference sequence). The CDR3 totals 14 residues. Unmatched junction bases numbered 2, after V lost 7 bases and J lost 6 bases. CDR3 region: CASTGTSGGNIQYF. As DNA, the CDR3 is TGTGCCAGCACCGGGACTAGCGGGGGAAACATTCAGTACTTC.

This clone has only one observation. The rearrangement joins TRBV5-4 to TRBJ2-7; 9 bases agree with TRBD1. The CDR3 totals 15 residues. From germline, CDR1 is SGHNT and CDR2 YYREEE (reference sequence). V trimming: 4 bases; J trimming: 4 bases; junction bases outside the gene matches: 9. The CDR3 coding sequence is TGTGCCAGCAGCCCCGGGACAGGGAGCCTTTACGAGCAGTACTTC. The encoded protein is CASSPGTGSLYEQYF. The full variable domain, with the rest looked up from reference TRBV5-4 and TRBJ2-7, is ETGVTQSPTHLIKTRGQQVTLRCSSQSGHNTVSWYQQALGQGPQFIFQYYREEENGRGNFPPRFSGLQFPNYSSELNVNALELDDSALYLCASSPGTGSLYEQYFGPGTRLTVT.

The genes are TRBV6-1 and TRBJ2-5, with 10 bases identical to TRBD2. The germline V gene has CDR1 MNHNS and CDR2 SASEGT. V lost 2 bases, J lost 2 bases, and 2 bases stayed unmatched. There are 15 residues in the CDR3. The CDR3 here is CASSEPSGGQETQYF. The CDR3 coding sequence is TGTGCCAGCAGTGAACCTAGCGGGGGACAAGAGACCCAGTACTTC.

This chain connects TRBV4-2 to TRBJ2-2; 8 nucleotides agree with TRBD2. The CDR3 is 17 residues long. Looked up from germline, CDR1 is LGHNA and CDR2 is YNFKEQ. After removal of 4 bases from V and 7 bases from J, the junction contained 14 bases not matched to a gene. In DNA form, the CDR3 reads TGTGCCAGCAGCCCGCGGGGGGCGGGGGGAGCGATCGGGGAGCTGTTTTTT. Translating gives CASSPRGAGGAIGELFF.

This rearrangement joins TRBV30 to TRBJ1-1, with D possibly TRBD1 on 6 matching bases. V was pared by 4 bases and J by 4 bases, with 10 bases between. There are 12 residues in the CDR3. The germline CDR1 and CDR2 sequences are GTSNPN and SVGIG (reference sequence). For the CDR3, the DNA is TGTGCCTGGAACAGGGTCGGCACTGAAGCTTTCTTT. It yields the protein CAWNRVGTEAFF.

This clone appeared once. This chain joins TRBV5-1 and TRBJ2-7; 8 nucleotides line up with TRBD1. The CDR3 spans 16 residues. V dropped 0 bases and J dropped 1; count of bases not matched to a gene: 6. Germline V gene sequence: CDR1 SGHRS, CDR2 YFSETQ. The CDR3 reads CASSLDRDRSSYEQYF. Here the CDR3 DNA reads TGCGCCAGCAGCTTGGACCGGGACAGGAGTTCCTACGAGCAGTACTTC.

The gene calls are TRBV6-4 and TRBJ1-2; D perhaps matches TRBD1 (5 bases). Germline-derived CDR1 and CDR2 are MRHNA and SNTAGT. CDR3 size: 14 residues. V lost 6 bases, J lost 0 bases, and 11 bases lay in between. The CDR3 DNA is TGTGCCAGCAGGGCGACAGAAGCTAACTATGGCTACACCTTC. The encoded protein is CASRATEANYGYTF.